One sample yielded the 20 T cell receptor beta chains listed below, sequenced in a study of blood T cell repertoires in COVID-19. The protocol was immunoSEQ multiplex PCR, while the TCRdb copy is restricted to in-frame clones and leaves out a portion. Among about 140,000 clones, approximately 90% were seen once, and the ten largest hold roughly 4.3%. Sequencing was done on a sample of peripheral blood. All receptors derive from a woman between 40 and 55 years old with acute or convalescent COVID-19.

The CDR3 DNA reads TGCAGCGTTAATAGGGGTCCGAACACTGAAGCTTTCTTT. Translated, it gives CSVNRGPNTEAFF. This rearrangement joins TRBV29-1 to TRBJ1-1; the D gene is possibly TRBD1 (5 bases). The CDR3 contains 13 residues. Trimming pared 5 bases from V and 1 base from J, leaving 11 bases between. Germline CDR1 SQVTM, CDR2 ANQGSEA.

The chain is built from TRBV29-1 and TRBJ1-1; D remains unclear. Trimming took off 1 base at V and 3 bases at J, with 6 bases between the two ends. This CDR3 has 12 residues. Germline assignment: CDR1 SQVTM and CDR2 ANQGSEA. This chain's CDR3 is CSVEGVDTEAFF. CDR3 nucleotides: TGCAGCGTTGAAGGCGTAGACACTGAAGCTTTCTTT.

V and J are TRBV10-3 and TRBJ1-2, with D possibly TRBD1 on 5 matching bases. Germline V CDR1 and CDR2: ENHRY, SYGVKD. V lost 4 bases to trimming and J lost 1 base, with 13 bases between them. The CDR3 loop spans 15 amino acids. The CDR3 bases are TGTGCCATCAGTGCTGTAGGGGAAGGTAACTATGGCTACACCTTC. Protein product: CAISAVGEGNYGYTF.

This clone was observed a few times. V is TRBV18 and J is TRBJ2-1; no definite D call. This CDR3 region has 11 residues. Germline V lookup: CDR1 KGHSH, CDR2 LQKENI. The V end was cut by 3 bases, the J end by 7 bases, with 4 bases between. CDR3 in amino acids: CASSPANEQFF. The CDR3, as DNA: TGTGCCAGCTCACCGGCTAATGAGCAGTTCTTC.

The chain combines TRBV3-1 (or the pseudogene TRBV3-2) with TRBJ1-4, with D perhaps TRBD1 (6 bases). There are 18 residues in the CDR3. Trimming stripped 0 bases from V and 0 bases from J, with 14 bases between. CDR1 and CDR2 (germline): LGHDT, YNNKEL (reference sequence). CDR3 DNA: TGTGCCAGCAGCCAAGATCGGGGGGCTTATTCAACTAATGAAAAACTGTTTTTT. Translation gives CASSQDRGAYSTNEKLFF.

The chain combines TRBV19 with TRBJ1-5; 9 nucleotides match TRBD1. V shed 4 bases and J 7 bases; nucleotides not matched to a gene: 5. The germline gives CDR1 LNHDA, CDR2 SQIVND (reference sequence). CDR3 length equals 14 residues. The CDR3 is CASSTTGGGQPQHF. The CDR3 region has the DNA TGTGCCAGTAGTACTACAGGGGGCGGACAGCCCCAGCATTTT.

This chain links TRBV6-5 with TRBJ2-7, with TRBD1 identical over 7 bases. After removal of 6 bases from V and 7 bases from J, the junction contained 3 bases not matched to a gene. Germline V CDR1 and CDR2: MNHEY, SVGAGI. This CDR3 is 11 amino acids long. CDR3 amino acids: CASRQGWEQYF. CDR3 bases: TGTGCCAGCAGACAGGGGTGGGAGCAGTACTTC.

The V and J genes are TRBV6-4 and TRBJ2-1, with D possibly being TRBD1 (6 bases). V lost 6 bases and J lost 0, with 9 bases in between. The CDR3 loop spans 14 amino acids. Germline CDR1 is MRHNA and CDR2 is SNTAGT. CDR3 nucleotides: TGTGCCAGCAGCCGGGACATCTCCTACAATGAGCAGTTCTTC. Amino acids: CASSRDISYNEQFF.

This chain links TRBV5-5 with TRBJ2-3, with 9 positions matching TRBD1. V was clipped by 2 bases and J by 3 bases; unmatched bases: 13. The CDR3 has 18 residues. Germline CDR1 SGHKS, CDR2 YYEKEE (reference sequence). CDR3: CASSFSRQGVFWTDTQYF. DNA of the CDR3: TGTGCCAGCAGCTTTTCTCGACAGGGGGTTTTTTGGACAGATACGCAGTATTTT.

This clone was seen a handful of times. The genes are TRBV10-3 and TRBJ2-2; possibly TRBD2 for D (5 bases). Germline V gives CDR1 ENHRY, CDR2 SYGVKD. V lost 6 bases to trimming and J lost 6 bases, with 8 bases between them. The CDR3 is 12 amino acids. The CDR3 here is CAIRLDSGELFF. The DNA of the CDR3 is TGTGCCATCAGACTAGACTCCGGGGAGCTGTTTTTT.

The V and J genes are TRBV9 and TRBJ2-3; D uncertain. Germline V gene sequence: CDR1 SGDLS, CDR2 YYNGEE. There are 12 residues in the CDR3. V shed 2 bases and J shed 8 bases, with 9 bases lying between them. This CDR3 reads CASSVVGGTQYF. CDR3 nucleotides: TGTGCCAGCAGCGTGGTTGGCGGTACGCAGTATTTT.

V gene TRBV7-3 combines with J gene TRBJ2-1; D is ambiguous. V lost 7 bases to trimming and J lost 12 bases, with 19 bases between them. The CDR3 spans 13 residues. CDR1 SGHTA and CDR2 FQGTGA come from the germline V gene. For the CDR3, the DNA is TGTGCCAGCAAATACGGCGGTTCGTCTTGGCAGTTCTTC. Its translation is CASKYGGSSWQFF.

This clone was seen a single time. The chain carries TRBV5-5 and TRBJ2-7; the D gene is possibly TRBD1 (6 bases). CDR3 length equals 14 residues. V lost 1 base, J lost 7 bases, and 15 bases lay in between. CDR1 is SGHKS and CDR2 is YYEKEE in the germline V gene (reference sequence). The CDR3 DNA follows: TGTGCCAGCAGCTTGCGGACAGACCTTAGGGAGCAGTACTTC. Protein sequence: CASSLRTDLREQYF. Variable domain in full (rest from reference TRBV5-5 and TRBJ2-7): DAGVTQSPTHLIKTRGQQVTLRCSPISGHKSVSWYQQVLGQGPQFIFQYYEKEERGRGNFPDRFSARQFPNYSSELNVNALLLGDSALYLCASSLRTDLREQYFGPGTRLTVT.

The V and J genes are TRBV19 and TRBJ1-2, with D possibly TRBD1 on 6 matching bases. Deletions cut 4 bases from V and 4 bases from J, with 19 bases between. The CDR3 contains 16 residues. Per germline, CDR1 LNHDA and CDR2 SQIVND (reference sequence). The CDR3 reads CASSTAGGRQVYGYTF. As DNA, the CDR3 is TGTGCCAGTAGTACCGCTGGGGGCAGACAGGTCTATGGCTACACCTTC.

J is TRBJ1-2 and V is TRBV30, with a weak D call TRBD1 (6 bases). Germline V CDR1 and CDR2: GTSNPN, SVGIG (reference sequence). The CDR3 has 13 residues. V dropped 7 bases and J dropped 8 bases, with 20 bases sitting between them. The CDR3 nucleotides are TGTGCCTCACGGACGGGGGGGCGCGGAGGCTACACCTTC. Protein: CASRTGGRGGYTF.

The chain couples TRBV27 to TRBJ1-2; D remains ambiguous. Trimming took off 5 bases at V and 4 bases at J, with 11 bases between the two ends. The CDR3 is made up of 13 amino acids. CDR1 MNHEY and CDR2 SMNVEV come from the germline V gene (reference sequence). The CDR3 sequence: CASSQDPLYGYTF. CDR3 bases: TGTGCCAGCAGTCAGGATCCGCTCTATGGCTACACCTTC.

V usage is TRBV18 and J usage is TRBJ2-4, with a weak D call TRBD1 (5 bases). This CDR3 has 15 amino acids. Germline CDR1 is KGHSH and CDR2 is LQKENI. Trimming took 3 bases from V and 0 from J, leaving 9 bases between them. In DNA, the CDR3 is TGTGCCAGCTCACCGGGGCAGGTAGCCAAAAACATTCAGTACTTC. It specifies CASSPGQVAKNIQYF.

This chain uses TRBV6-5 with TRBJ1-2; weak D call: TRBD1 (6 bases). In germline, CDR1 is MNHEY, CDR2 SVGAGI. The CDR3 totals 14 residues. V lost 4 bases and J lost 1, with 10 bases in between. The CDR3 nucleotides are TGTGCCAGCAGTTTCGGACAGAGTAACTATGGCTACACCTTC. Translation: CASSFGQSNYGYTF.

The genes are TRBV11-3 and TRBJ1-1; TRBD1 might be the D (5 bases). This CDR3 region has 13 residues. Trimming left V 6 bases short and J 3 bases short, with 11 bases between. Per germline, CDR1 SGHNT and CDR2 YENEEA. CDR3 sequence reads: CASSLQVYTEAFF. The CDR3 DNA follows: TGTGCCAGCAGTCTACAGGTATACACTGAAGCTTTCTTT. Based on the CDR3 plus reference TRBV11-3 and TRBJ1-1, the full variable domain is EAGVVQSPRYKIIEKKQPVAFWCNPISGHNTLYWYLQNLGQGPELLIRYENEEAVDDSQLPKDRFSAERLKGVDSTLKIQPAELGDSAVYLCASSLQVYTEAFFGQGTRLTVV.

The chain couples TRBV5-1 to TRBJ2-1; 11 positions agree with TRBD2. Germline V CDR1 and CDR2: SGHRS, YFSETQ. The junction had 7 bases not matched to a gene; V was cut back by 2 bases and J by 12 bases. The CDR3 covers 14 residues. CDR3 in amino acids: CASSLGLAGDGQFF. The CDR3 DNA sequence: TGCGCCAGCAGCTTAGGACTAGCGGGCGACGGGCAGTTCTTC.